The next 21 T cell receptor beta chains were all read from a single sample in a study of T cell responses to AZD1222 COVID-19 vaccine. This table comes from immunoSEQ multiplex PCR, and its TCRdb copy is limited to in-frame clones, with some not included. The sample lists some 120,000 clones, roughly 90% occurring once. The sample in question was peripheral blood, obtained on day 0 of AZD1222 vaccination. The receptors stem from an adult in good health.

This rearrangement joins TRBV3-1 (or the pseudogene TRBV3-2) to TRBJ2-7; TRBD2 matches at 8 bases. Trimming took 2 bases from V and 0 from J; bases not matched to a gene: 6. The length of the CDR3 is 16 residues. In germline, CDR1 is LGHDT, CDR2 YNNKEL (reference sequence). This CDR3 reads CASSQLSLAGSYEQYF. The CDR3 coding sequence is TGTGCCAGCAGCCAATTGAGTCTAGCGGGCTCCTACGAGCAGTACTTC.

V is TRBV6-5 and J is TRBJ2-5; no definite D call. This CDR3 spans 12 amino acids. CDR1 is MNHEY and CDR2 is SVGAGI in the germline V gene. Deletions cut 5 bases from V and 3 bases from J, with 7 bases between. CDR3 bases: TGTGCCAGCAGTCTGAGCGAAGAGACCCAGTACTTC. Its translation is CASSLSEETQYF.

V and J are TRBV2 and TRBJ2-1; D not resolved. Germline V CDR1 and CDR2: SNHLY, FYNNEI. The CDR3 has 13 amino acids. Trimming removed 2 bases from V and 4 bases from J, with 6 bases in between. The CDR3 here is CASSEQAYNEQFF. As DNA, the CDR3 is TGTGCCAGCAGTGAACAGGCGTACAATGAGCAGTTCTTC.

This chain joins TRBV9 and TRBJ1-2; weak D call: TRBD1 (6 bases). V was shortened by 0 bases and J by 3 bases, with 15 bases between the two germline ends. This CDR3 is built from 16 residues. From germline, CDR1 is SGDLS and CDR2 YYNGEE. The CDR3 coding sequence is TGTGCCAGCAGCGTAGGTAGTCGGGCAGGGGACTATGGCTACACCTTC. This gives the protein CASSVGSRAGDYGYTF.

This chain uses TRBV28 with TRBJ1-4; a possible D gene is TRBD1 (6 bases). The V gene's germline CDR1 is MDHEN and CDR2 SYDVKM. The V gene lost 6 bases and the J gene lost 4 bases, with 15 bases spanning the gap. CDR3 length equals 15 residues. CDR3 nucleotide sequence: TGTGCCAGCAGGGGAGCCGGACAGATTAATGAAAAACTGTTTTTT. The encoded protein is CASRGAGQINEKLFF.

This chain joins TRBV28 and TRBJ1-1; 11 nucleotides align to TRBD1. The CDR3 consists of 17 residues. Unmatched junction bases numbered 8, after V lost 5 bases and J lost 0 bases. CDR1 MDHEN and CDR2 SYDVKM come from the germline V gene. CDR3 sequence reads: CASSAPGTGGMNTEAFF. The CDR3 DNA reads TGTGCCAGCAGTGCCCCCGGGACAGGGGGGATGAACACTGAAGCTTTCTTT.

The V and J genes are TRBV9 and TRBJ1-2, with a tentative D call TRBD1 (6 bases). CDR1 and CDR2 (germline): SGDLS, YYNGEE. CDR3 length: 15 residues. V was cut by 3 bases and J by 4 bases, with 16 bases left in between. The CDR3 bases are TGTGCCAGCAGCGGAGTCACAGGGCCAGGCTATGGCTACACCTTC. Protein sequence: CASSGVTGPGYGYTF.

This chain uses TRBV20-1 with TRBJ1-4; D ambiguous. The V gene's germline CDR1 is DFQATT and CDR2 SNEGSKA (reference sequence). The CDR3 has 10 residues. Between the trimmed V and J ends, which lost 7 bases and 8 bases, there was a span of 8 bases. CDR3 protein: CSVSREKLFF. The CDR3 DNA reads as TGCAGTGTCTCTCGCGAAAAACTGTTTTTT.

The gene calls are TRBV11-2 and TRBJ1-5, with D hard to call. V lost 5 bases and J lost 4, with 9 bases in between. The CDR3 spans 13 residues. Germline assignment: CDR1 SGHAT and CDR2 FQNNGV. CDR3 sequence reads: CASSRSGNQPQHF. The CDR3 DNA reads TGTGCCAGCAGCCGTAGTGGAAATCAGCCCCAGCATTTT.

The chain links TRBV7-9 to TRBJ1-2; perhaps TRBD1 as D (5 bases). The V end lost 1 base, the J end lost 8 bases, and 11 bases lay between the germline ends. Germline CDR1 SEHNR, CDR2 FQNEAQ (reference sequence). The CDR3 extends over 13 amino acids. The CDR3: CASSLESGYGYTF. The CDR3 coding sequence is TGTGCCAGCAGCTTAGAATCAGGGTACGGCTACACCTTC.

The J gene is TRBJ2-7, the V gene TRBV7-2; unclear D gene. With 1 base removed from V and 6 bases from J, the gap between germline ends came to 16 bases. This CDR3 comprises 15 residues. Germline V gene sequence: CDR1 SGHTA, CDR2 FQGNSA. The CDR3 region is CASSLVGFSSLEQYF. The CDR3 DNA is TGTGCCAGCAGCTTAGTGGGCTTCTCTTCCCTCGAGCAGTACTTC.

This clone has just a few counts. This chain links TRBV7-6 with TRBJ2-7, with D perhaps TRBD2 (6 bases). Per the germline V gene, CDR1 is SGHVS and CDR2 is FNYEAQ. Trimming removed 1 base at V and 2 bases at J, with 12 bases between. The CDR3 sequence is 15 residues long. The CDR3 is CASSLVEGGAYEQYF. The CDR3 DNA sequence: TGTGCCAGCAGCTTAGTCGAGGGCGGGGCCTACGAGCAGTACTTC.

V is TRBV29-1 and J is TRBJ2-5; TRBD1 aligns across 8 bases. The CDR3 is 15 amino acids. Germline lookup yields CDR1 SQVTM and CDR2 ANQGSEA. Trimming at V came to 5 bases and at J to 1 base, leaving 9 bases not matched to a gene. The CDR3 coding sequence is TGCAGCGTTATTGGCGGGACAGGACTCCAAGAGACCCAGTACTTC. Encoded protein: CSVIGGTGLQETQYF.

This clone is a singleton in its sample. This rearrangement joins TRBV21-1 to TRBJ2-7; the table's D call TRBD2 went unverified against the DNA. TRBV21-1 represents a pseudogene. The CDR3 runs 16 residues. The CDR3 DNA follows: TGTGCCAGCAGCAAAGGGGTACTAGCGGAAGTCTACGAGCAGTACTTC. This sequence encodes CASSKGVLAEVYEQYF.

The chain has TRBV30 and TRBJ2-5; D could derive from TRBD1 or TRBD2 (5 bases each). The CDR3 spans 14 residues. Looked up from germline, CDR1 is GTSNPN and CDR2 is SVGIG (reference sequence). V lost 7 bases and J 2 bases, leaving 17 bases between the germline ends. The CDR3 region is CALLGEVGQETQYF. CDR3 DNA sequence: TGTGCCTTGCTGGGGGAAGTCGGTCAAGAGACCCAGTACTTC.

V usage is TRBV19 and J usage is TRBJ1-3; D is unclear. The CDR3 is 12 residues long. V was cut by 1 base and J by 2 bases, with 0 bases left in between. Germline CDR1 LNHDA, CDR2 SQIVND (reference sequence). For the CDR3, the DNA is TGTGCCAGTAGTATAGCTGGAAACACCATATATTTT. Amino acid sequence: CASSIAGNTIYF.

This sequence joins TRBV18 and TRBJ2-3, with 9 bases lining up with TRBD1. The germline CDR1 and CDR2 sequences are KGHSH and LQKENI. The CDR3 is 15 amino acids. After removal of 5 bases from V and 6 bases from J, the junction contained 9 bases not matched to a gene. The CDR3 loop is CASSSWTGVTDTQYF. The CDR3, as DNA: TGTGCCAGCTCATCGTGGACAGGGGTTACGGATACGCAGTATTTT.

V usage is TRBV30 and J usage is TRBJ2-5; 7 nucleotides match TRBD2. Germline loops: CDR1 GTSNPN, CDR2 SVGIG (reference sequence). With V trimmed by 3 bases and J by 5 bases, 9 bases remained unmatched. This CDR3 comprises 14 residues. DNA of the CDR3: TGTGCCTGGAGCCCTACCGCCGGGGGGGAGACCCAGTACTTC. This translates into CAWSPTAGGETQYF.

The CDR3 is CASSYTGPGELFF. The CDR3 DNA is TGTGCCAGCAGTTATACAGGGCCCGGGGAGCTGTTTTTT. The chain combines TRBV12-3 or TRBV12-4 with TRBJ2-2; D may be TRBD1 (6 bases). Trimming took 4 bases from V and 6 from J, leaving 9 bases between them. The CDR3 has 13 residues.

CDR3 loop: CASSYSGGGELFF. The CDR3 DNA reads as TGTGCCAGCAGTTACTCGGGAGGCGGGGAGCTGTTTTTT. The chain carries TRBV6-5 and TRBJ2-2; D possibly corresponds to TRBD2 (6 bases). Per the germline V gene, CDR1 is MNHEY and CDR2 is SVGAGI. Trimming shortened V by 0 bases and J by 7 bases, and 6 bases separated the two germline ends. The CDR3 consists of 13 residues.

The chain couples TRBV6-5 to TRBJ1-2; D may be TRBD1 (5 bases). Germline values: CDR1 MNHEY, CDR2 SVGAGI. There are 13 residues in the CDR3. V lost 5 bases and J 4 bases, leaving 11 bases between the germline ends. CDR3 protein: CASSPDSFYGYTF. In nucleotides, the CDR3 is TGTGCCAGCAGTCCCGACAGCTTCTATGGCTACACCTTC.